Presented here are 20 T cell receptor beta chains from one specimen sequenced in a study of blood T cell repertoires in COVID-19. Method: immunoSEQ multiplex PCR; TCRdb's copy keeps in-frame clones and lacks some. The table shows approximately 270,000 clones, with over 75% occurring only once. Source material: PBMCs or T cells enriched from blood (not recorded which). Receptors were obtained from a middle-aged man who had recovered from COVID-19.

V and J are TRBV3-1 (or the pseudogene TRBV3-2) and TRBJ2-1; 9 bases match TRBD1. CDR3 size: 16 residues. Germline CDR1 is LGHDT and CDR2 is YNNKEL (reference sequence). Losses at the gene ends were 0 bases for V and 4 bases for J; bases not matched to a gene: 4. CDR3 protein: CASSQEGQGSYNEQFF. The CDR3 region has the DNA TGTGCCAGCAGCCAAGAGGGACAGGGCAGTTACAATGAGCAGTTCTTC.

The chain combines TRBV3-1 (or the pseudogene TRBV3-2) with TRBJ1-1; the D is unclear. V gave up 4 bases and J gave up 1 base, with 10 bases separating them. Per the germline V gene, CDR1 is LGHDT and CDR2 is YNNKEL (reference sequence). The CDR3 loop spans 14 amino acids. CDR3: CASSPLDTNTEAFF. In nucleotides, the CDR3 is TGTGCCAGCAGCCCCCTAGATACGAACACTGAAGCTTTCTTT.

Of note for this clone: Distinct nucleotide sequences in the sample also encode this CDR3. The V gene is TRBV28, the J gene TRBJ2-7; no clear D. CDR1 and CDR2 (germline): MDHEN, SYDVKM. The CDR3 spans 12 residues. V was shortened by 3 bases and J by 2 bases, with 5 bases between the two germline ends. CDR3: CASSLSAYEQYF. Written as DNA, the CDR3 is TGTGCCAGCAGTTTGAGTGCCTACGAGCAGTACTTC.

The chain combines TRBV5-1 with TRBJ2-5; 9 bases line up with TRBD1. Germline V lookup: CDR1 SGHRS, CDR2 YFSETQ. CDR3 length: 16 residues. J gave up 5 bases and V 3 bases, and 11 bases lay outside the gene matches. CDR3 region: CASSWGTGNLGETQYF. Here the CDR3 DNA reads TGCGCCAGCAGCTGGGGGACAGGGAACTTGGGGGAGACCCAGTACTTC. The full variable domain, its missing parts supplied by reference TRBV5-1 and TRBJ2-5, is KAGVTQTPRYLIKTRGQQVTLSCSPISGHRSVSWYQQTPGQGLQFLFEYFSETQRNKGNFPGRFSGRQFSNSRSEMNVSTLELGDSALYLCASSWGTGNLGETQYFGPGTRLLVL.

The chain couples TRBV6-1 to TRBJ2-2; a weak D match, TRBD2 (6 bases). V shed 4 bases and J shed 1 base, with 16 bases lying between them. This CDR3 has 17 amino acids. Germline CDR1 MNHNS, CDR2 SASEGT. CDR3 region: CASSATRWRGNTGELFF. CDR3 sequence (DNA): TGTGCCAGCAGTGCTACCAGGTGGCGGGGGAACACCGGGGAGCTGTTTTTT.

This chain links TRBV29-1 with TRBJ2-7; TRBD2 is a possible D gene (6 bases). V was shortened by 3 bases and J by 6 bases, with 15 bases between the two germline ends. The CDR3 contains 13 residues. Germline CDR1 and CDR2: SQVTM and ANQGSEA. The CDR3 DNA reads as TGCAGCGTTGACGGGACTGGTAAAGGCGAGCAGTACTTC. Residues: CSVDGTGKGEQYF.

This clone was detected only a few times. The V call is TRBV7-6, the J call TRBJ2-3, with 11 bases that match TRBD2. V gave up 5 bases and J gave up 10 bases; unmatched junction bases: 14. The germline V gene has CDR1 SGHVS and CDR2 FNYEAQ. CDR3 length equals 16 residues. CDR3 coding DNA: TGTGCCAGCAGCCTAGAAGCTAGCGGGGGGTCATTTGCGCAGTATTTT. This sequence encodes CASSLEASGGSFAQYF. The full variable domain, rest sourced from reference TRBV7-6 and TRBJ2-3, is GAGVSQSPRYKVTKRGQDVALRCDPISGHVSLYWYRQALGQGPEFLTYFNYEAQQDKSGLPNDRFSAERPEGSISTLTIQRTEQRDSAMYRCASSLEASGGSFAQYFGPGTRLTVL.

The rearrangement uses TRBV27 and TRBJ1-2, with a tentative D call TRBD1 (5 bases). The CDR3 extends over 16 amino acids. Germline CDR1 MNHEY, CDR2 SMNVEV (reference sequence). The V end was cut by 6 bases, the J end by 0 bases, with 17 bases between. The DNA of the CDR3 is TGTGCCAGCAGGGGCAGGGATACTCCCCCTAACTATGGCTACACCTTC. Translated: CASRGRDTPPNYGYTF.

This clone was seen just once. The rearrangement links TRBV3-1 (or the pseudogene TRBV3-2) to TRBJ1-6; TRBD1 agrees at 11 bases. The CDR3 sequence is 19 residues long. After removal of 0 bases from V and 2 bases from J, the junction contained 6 bases not matched to a gene. Germline CDR1 and CDR2: LGHDT and YNNKEL (reference sequence). The CDR3 reads CASSQERTGGLTYNSPLHF. CDR3 bases: TGTGCCAGCAGCCAAGAACGGACAGGGGGCCTTACCTATAATTCACCCCTCCACTTT.

The CDR3 reads CSVGDWGSATEQFF. DNA for the CDR3: TGCAGCGTCGGCGACTGGGGTAGCGCGACCGAGCAGTTCTTC. The rearrangement uses TRBV29-1 and TRBJ2-1, with a possible D match to TRBD2 (5 bases). CDR3 length: 14 amino acids. Germline-derived CDR1 and CDR2 are SQVTM and ANQGSEA. V lost 6 bases, J lost 10 bases, and 22 bases lay in between.

The rearrangement uses TRBV5-1 and TRBJ2-2; 8 nucleotides agree with TRBD1. V lost 7 bases to trimming and J lost 1 base; unmatched junction nucleotides: 6. Germline CDR1 and CDR2: SGHRS and YFSETQ. The CDR3 spans 15 residues. CDR3 bases: TGCGCCAGCGGGGGCGGGACAGGGAACACCGGGGAGCTGTTTTTT. As protein: CASGGGTGNTGELFF.

The genes are TRBV6-4 and TRBJ1-2; D might be TRBD1 (6 bases). V gave up 6 bases and J gave up 5 bases, with 13 bases separating them. Germline V CDR1 and CDR2: MRHNA, SNTAGT. The length of the CDR3 is 13 residues. CDR3 residues: CASRLTGIYGYTF. The CDR3 DNA reads as TGTGCCAGCAGGCTCACAGGGATTTATGGCTACACCTTC.

The J gene is TRBJ1-5, the V gene TRBV28, with no clear D. V shed 8 bases and J shed 0 bases, with 8 bases lying between them. The germline V gene encodes CDR1 MDHEN and CDR2 SYDVKM. This CDR3 region has 13 residues. The CDR3 bases are TGTGCCAGCGAGAGAGGTAGCAATCAGCCCCAGCATTTT. Its protein product is CASERGSNQPQHF.

This rearrangement joins TRBV4-1 to TRBJ1-4, with D maybe TRBD1 (5 bases). V lost 2 bases, J lost 0 bases, and 7 bases lay in between. The CDR3 consists of 15 residues. The germline gives CDR1 MGHRA, CDR2 YSYEKL. The CDR3 here is CASSQRQPTNEKLFF. The CDR3 DNA is TGCGCCAGCAGCCAAAGACAGCCAACTAATGAAAAACTGTTTTTT.

The chain links TRBV19 to TRBJ1-5; 9 bases align to TRBD1. The CDR3 is 14 amino acids. Germline CDR1 LNHDA, CDR2 SQIVND (reference sequence). J was trimmed by 2 bases and V by 8 bases; bases with no gene match: 4. CDR3 sequence: CASGQGMGNQPQHF. CDR3 in DNA: TGTGCCAGTGGACAGGGGATGGGCAATCAGCCCCAGCATTTT.

V is TRBV27 and J is TRBJ2-1; 11 bases agree with TRBD2. The CDR3 is 16 residues long. Germline V gene lookup returns CDR1 MNHEY and CDR2 SMNVEV (reference sequence). The ends lost 5 bases at V and 7 bases at J; junction bases unmatched: 10. CDR3 region: CASSPLLAGDVNEQFF. As DNA, the CDR3 is TGTGCCAGCAGTCCATTACTAGCGGGAGATGTTAATGAGCAGTTCTTC.

This clone was detected only once. The V call is TRBV19, the J call TRBJ2-5, with a possible D match to TRBD2 (5 bases). The CDR3 length is 14 residues. Germline V CDR1 and CDR2: LNHDA, SQIVND (reference sequence). The V end lost 5 bases, the J end lost 1 base, and 11 bases lay between the germline ends. The DNA of the CDR3 is TGTGCCAGTAGTTTCTTAGCGACCCAAGAGACCCAGTACTTC. This codes for CASSFLATQETQYF.

The chain recombines TRBV7-6 with TRBJ2-7; the match to TRBD2 covers 10 bases. The germline CDR1 and CDR2 sequences are SGHVS and FNYEAQ. The CDR3 contains 16 residues. V lost 5 bases to trimming and J lost 0 bases; unmatched junction nucleotides: 7. As DNA, the CDR3 is TGTGCCAGCAGCACCCCTAGCGGGGGTTACTCCTACGAGCAGTACTTC. Protein product: CASSTPSGGYSYEQYF.

This sequence joins TRBV18 and TRBJ1-4; D not resolved. The CDR3 has 15 amino acids. Germline CDR1 reads KGHSH; CDR2 reads LQKENI. V was shortened by 3 bases and J by 6 bases, with 14 bases between the two germline ends. CDR3 loop: CASSPRSPGDEKLFF. In DNA form, the CDR3 reads TGTGCCAGCTCACCGAGGTCCCCCGGGGATGAAAAACTGTTTTTT.

This clone was seen a few times. J is TRBJ1-3 and V is TRBV18, with D unresolved. Trimming stripped 1 base from V and 2 bases from J, with 12 bases between. The CDR3 contains 16 residues. CDR1 is KGHSH, CDR2 LQKENI, per germline. The chain's CDR3 is CASSPRIFPPGNTIYF. Here the CDR3 DNA reads TGTGCCAGCTCACCACGTATCTTCCCCCCTGGAAACACCATATATTTT.